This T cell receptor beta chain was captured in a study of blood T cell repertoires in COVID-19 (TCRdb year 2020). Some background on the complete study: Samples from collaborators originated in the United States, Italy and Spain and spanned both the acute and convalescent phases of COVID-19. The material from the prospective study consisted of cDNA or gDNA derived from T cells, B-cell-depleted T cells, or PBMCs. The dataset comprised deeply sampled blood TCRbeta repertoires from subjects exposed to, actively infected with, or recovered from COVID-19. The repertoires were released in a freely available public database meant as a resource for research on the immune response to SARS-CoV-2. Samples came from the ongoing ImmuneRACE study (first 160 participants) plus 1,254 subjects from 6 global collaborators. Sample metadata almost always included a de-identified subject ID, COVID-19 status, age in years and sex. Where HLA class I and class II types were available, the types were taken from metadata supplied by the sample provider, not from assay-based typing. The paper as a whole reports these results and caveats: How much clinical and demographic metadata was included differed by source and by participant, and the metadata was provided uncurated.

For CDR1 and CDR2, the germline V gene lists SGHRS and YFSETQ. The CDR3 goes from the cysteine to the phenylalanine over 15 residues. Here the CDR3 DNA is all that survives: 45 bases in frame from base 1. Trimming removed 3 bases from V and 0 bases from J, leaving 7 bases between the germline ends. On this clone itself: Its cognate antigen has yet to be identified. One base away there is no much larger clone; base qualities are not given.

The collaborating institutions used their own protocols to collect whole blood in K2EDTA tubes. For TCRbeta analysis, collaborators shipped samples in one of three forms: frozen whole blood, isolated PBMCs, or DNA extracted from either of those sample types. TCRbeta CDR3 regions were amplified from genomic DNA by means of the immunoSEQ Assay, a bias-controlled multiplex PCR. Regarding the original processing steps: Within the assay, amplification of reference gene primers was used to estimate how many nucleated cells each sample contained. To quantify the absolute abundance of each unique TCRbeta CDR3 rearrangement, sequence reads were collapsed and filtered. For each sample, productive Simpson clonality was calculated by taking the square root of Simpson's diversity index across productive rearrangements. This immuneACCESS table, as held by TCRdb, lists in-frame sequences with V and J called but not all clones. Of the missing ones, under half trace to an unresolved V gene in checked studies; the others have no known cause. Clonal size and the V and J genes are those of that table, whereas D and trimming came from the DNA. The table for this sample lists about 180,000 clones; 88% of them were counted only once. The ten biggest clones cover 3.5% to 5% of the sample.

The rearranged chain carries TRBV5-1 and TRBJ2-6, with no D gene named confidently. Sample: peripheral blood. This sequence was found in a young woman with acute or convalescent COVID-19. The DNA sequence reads TGCGCCAGCAGCTCCATACACTCTGGGGCCAACGTCCTGACTTTC. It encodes CASSSIHSGANVLTF.